These 9 T cell receptor beta chains were all obtained from the same sample, sequenced in a study of T cell repertoires in cytomegalovirus infection. The antigens these receptors bind are not known. TCRdb analysed the reads with MiXCR anew, one entry per CDR3 protein. The sample lists about 71,000 distinct CDR3 sequences, approximately 22% occurring once. This specimen was CD8+ T cells from cultured PBMCs, taken from culture after CMV antigen stimulation. These receptors all stem from a human donor in good health (CMV status not recorded). Some clones in this sample may be carry-over from other donors' samples.

The chain combines TRBV5-4 with TRBJ1-2; D is perhaps TRBD1 (6 bases). This CDR3 has 12 amino acids. Germline CDR1 SGHNT, CDR2 YYREEE (reference sequence). V dropped 4 bases and J dropped 6 bases, with 10 bases sitting between them. CDR3 in amino acids: CASSGNRDGYTF. CDR3 bases: TGTGCCAGCAGCGGAAACAGGGATGGCTACACCTTC. Supplemented by reference TRBV5-4 and TRBJ1-2, the full variable domain reads ETGVTQSPTHLIKTRGQQVTLRCSSQSGHNTVSWYQQALGQGPQFIFQYYREEENGRGNFPPRFSGLQFPNYSSELNVNALELDDSALYLCASSGNRDGYTFGSGTRLTVV.

This clonotype was picked up a small number of times. The V gene is TRBV11-2, the J gene TRBJ2-3, with unresolved D. CDR3 length: 15 residues. Per the germline V gene, CDR1 is SGHAT and CDR2 is FQNNGV. The V end lost 0 bases, the J end lost 2 bases, and 9 bases lay between the germline ends. For the CDR3, the DNA is TGTGCCAGCAGCTTAGAATGGCAGGACACAGATACGCAGTATTTT. Protein product: CASSLEWQDTDTQYF.

The J gene is TRBJ2-7, the V gene TRBV7-6, with D possibly being TRBD2 (6 bases). V was trimmed by 6 bases and J by 5 bases, leaving 20 bases between them. Germline lookup yields CDR1 SGHVS and CDR2 FNYEAQ. The CDR3 loop spans 15 amino acids. The CDR3: CASSSEALGEDEQYF. The DNA of the CDR3 is TGTGCCAGCAGTTCAGAGGCTTTAGGGGAGGACGAGCAGTACTTC.

The V call is TRBV6-5, the J call TRBJ2-7, with D possibly matching TRBD2 (5 bases). CDR3 size: 13 residues. Trimming took 0 bases from V and 7 from J, leaving 10 bases between them. Germline V gene sequence: CDR1 MNHEY, CDR2 SVGAGI. CDR3: CASSYSGDGEQYF. CDR3 nucleotides: TGTGCCAGCAGTTACTCGGGAGACGGGGAGCAGTACTTC.

V is TRBV29-1 and J is TRBJ2-6; 9 bases are shared with TRBD1. Trimming at V came to 0 bases and at J to 0 bases, leaving 6 bases not matched to a gene. The V gene's germline CDR1 is SQVTM and CDR2 ANQGSEA. There are 18 residues in the CDR3. The CDR3 is CSVEEADRGISGANVLTF. As DNA, the CDR3 is TGCAGCGTTGAAGAAGCGGACAGGGGAATCTCTGGGGCCAACGTCCTGACTTTC.

The chain joins TRBV6-5 to TRBJ2-6; D gene ambiguous. Per the germline V gene, CDR1 is MNHEY and CDR2 is SVGAGI. Deletions cut 0 bases from V and 1 base from J, with 7 bases between. The CDR3 is 16 amino acids. CDR3 coding DNA: TGTGCCAGCAGTTACTCGTCTGGTTCTGGGGCCAACGTCCTGACTTTC. It yields the protein CASSYSSGSGANVLTF.

The CDR3: CASSGGRVIPGELFF. The CDR3 DNA sequence: TGTGCCAGCAGTGGGGGCAGGGTTATTCCCGGGGAGCTGTTTTTT. This sequence joins TRBV2 and TRBJ2-2; a possible D gene is TRBD1 (5 bases). The CDR3 sequence is 15 residues long. Between the trimmed V and J ends, which lost 4 bases and 6 bases, there was a span of 15 bases. The germline V gene has CDR1 SNHLY and CDR2 FYNNEI.

In its sample, this clonotype was seen a few times. The chain is built from TRBV4-3 and TRBJ1-4; D possibly corresponds to TRBD1 (6 bases). The germline gives CDR1 LGHNA, CDR2 YSLEER. This CDR3 spans 15 amino acids. The V end was cut by 1 base, the J end by 4 bases, with 10 bases between. The CDR3 spells CASSQAGTSNEKLFF. CDR3 coding DNA: TGCGCCAGCAGCCAAGCGGGGACAAGTAATGAAAAACTGTTTTTT.

This clonotype was observed a few times. This chain connects TRBV6-6 to TRBJ1-1, with D maybe TRBD1 (5 bases). The CDR3 extends over 13 amino acids. The V end lost 0 bases, the J end lost 6 bases, and 8 bases lay between the germline ends. CDR1 MNHNY and CDR2 SVGAGI come from the germline V gene (reference sequence). The CDR3 DNA is TGTGCCAGCAGTTACTCCACGGGACCTGAAGCTTTCTTT. Amino acids: CASSYSTGPEAFF.